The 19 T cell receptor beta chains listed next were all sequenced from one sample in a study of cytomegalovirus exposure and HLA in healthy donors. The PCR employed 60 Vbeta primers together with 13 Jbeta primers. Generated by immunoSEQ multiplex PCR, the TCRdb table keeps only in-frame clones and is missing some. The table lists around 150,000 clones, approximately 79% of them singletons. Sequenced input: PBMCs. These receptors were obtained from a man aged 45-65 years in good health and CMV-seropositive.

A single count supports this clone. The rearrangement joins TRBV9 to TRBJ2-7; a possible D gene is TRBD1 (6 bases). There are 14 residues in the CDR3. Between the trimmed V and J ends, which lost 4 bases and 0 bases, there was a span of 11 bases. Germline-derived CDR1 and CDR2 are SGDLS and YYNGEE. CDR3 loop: CASSMRTDSYEQYF. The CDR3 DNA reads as TGTGCCAGCAGCATGAGGACAGACTCCTACGAGCAGTACTTC.

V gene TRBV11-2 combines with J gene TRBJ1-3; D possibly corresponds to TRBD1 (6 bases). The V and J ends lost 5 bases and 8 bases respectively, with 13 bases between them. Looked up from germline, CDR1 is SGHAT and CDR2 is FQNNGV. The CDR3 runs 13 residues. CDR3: CASSLGQRDTIYF. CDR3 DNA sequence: TGTGCCAGCAGCCTCGGACAGAGGGACACCATATATTTT.

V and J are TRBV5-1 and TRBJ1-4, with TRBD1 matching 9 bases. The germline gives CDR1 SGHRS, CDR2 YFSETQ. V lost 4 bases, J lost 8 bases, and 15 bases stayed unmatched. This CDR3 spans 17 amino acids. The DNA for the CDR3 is TGCGCCAGCAGCCCCGCCCCGACAGGGGGTTCGGGGGAAAAACTGTTTTTT. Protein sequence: CASSPAPTGGSGEKLFF.

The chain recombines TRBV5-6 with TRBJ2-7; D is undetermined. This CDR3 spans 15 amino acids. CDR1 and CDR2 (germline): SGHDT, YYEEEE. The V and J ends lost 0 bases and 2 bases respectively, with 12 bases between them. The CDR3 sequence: CASSLEPSLTYEQYF. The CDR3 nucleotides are TGTGCCAGCAGCTTGGAACCTAGTTTAACCTACGAGCAGTACTTC.

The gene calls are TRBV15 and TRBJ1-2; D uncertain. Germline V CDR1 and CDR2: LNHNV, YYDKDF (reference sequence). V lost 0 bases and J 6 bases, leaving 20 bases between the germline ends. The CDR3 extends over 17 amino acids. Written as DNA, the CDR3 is TGTGCCACCAGCAGAGAGGAACCCAGGAAGCATATGAATGGCTACACCTTC. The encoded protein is CATSREEPRKHMNGYTF. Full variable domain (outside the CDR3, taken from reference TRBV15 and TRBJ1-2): DAMVIQNPRYQVTQFGKPVTLSCSQTLNHNVMYWYQQKSSQAPKLLFHYYDKDFNNEADTPDNFQSRRPNTSFCFLDIRSPGLGDTAMYLCATSREEPRKHMNGYTFGSGTRLTVV.

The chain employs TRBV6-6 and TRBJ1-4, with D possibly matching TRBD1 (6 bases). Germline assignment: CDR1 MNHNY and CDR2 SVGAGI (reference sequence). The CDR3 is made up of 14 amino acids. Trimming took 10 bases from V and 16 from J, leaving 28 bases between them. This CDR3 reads CATTSGRGRGDPFF. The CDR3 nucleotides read TGTGCCACTACCTCCGGAAGGGGCAGGGGAGATCCGTTTTTT.

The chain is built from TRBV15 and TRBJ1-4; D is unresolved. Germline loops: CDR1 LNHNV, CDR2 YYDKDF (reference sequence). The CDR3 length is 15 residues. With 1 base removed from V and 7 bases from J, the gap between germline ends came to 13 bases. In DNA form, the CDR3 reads TGTGCCACCAGCAGAGTACCCGGGAAGGGTGAAAAACTGTTTTTT. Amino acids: CATSRVPGKGEKLFF.

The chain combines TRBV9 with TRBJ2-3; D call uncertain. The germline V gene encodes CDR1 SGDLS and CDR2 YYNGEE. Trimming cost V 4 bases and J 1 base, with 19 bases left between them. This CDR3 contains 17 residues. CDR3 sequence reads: CASSPQVSARGTDTQYF. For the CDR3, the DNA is TGTGCCAGCAGCCCCCAAGTCAGCGCCCGCGGCACAGATACGCAGTATTTT.

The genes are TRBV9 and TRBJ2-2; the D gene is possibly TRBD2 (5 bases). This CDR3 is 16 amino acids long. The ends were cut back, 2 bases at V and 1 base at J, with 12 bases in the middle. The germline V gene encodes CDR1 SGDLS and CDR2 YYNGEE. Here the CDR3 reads CASSVSSGRNTGELFF. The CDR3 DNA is TGTGCCAGCAGCGTTTCGAGCGGACGGAACACCGGGGAGCTGTTTTTT.

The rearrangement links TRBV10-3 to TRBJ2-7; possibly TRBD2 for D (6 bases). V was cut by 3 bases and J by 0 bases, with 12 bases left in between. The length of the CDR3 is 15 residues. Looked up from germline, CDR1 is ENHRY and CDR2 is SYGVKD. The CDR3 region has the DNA TGTGCCATCAGTGACAGGACTACTGCCTCCTACGAGCAGTACTTC. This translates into CAISDRTTASYEQYF.

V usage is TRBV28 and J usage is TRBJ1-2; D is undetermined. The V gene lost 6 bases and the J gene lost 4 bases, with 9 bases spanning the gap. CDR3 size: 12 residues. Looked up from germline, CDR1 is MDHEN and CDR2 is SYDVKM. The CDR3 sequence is CASRKDSYGYTF. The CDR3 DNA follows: TGTGCCAGCAGGAAAGACTCCTATGGCTACACCTTC.

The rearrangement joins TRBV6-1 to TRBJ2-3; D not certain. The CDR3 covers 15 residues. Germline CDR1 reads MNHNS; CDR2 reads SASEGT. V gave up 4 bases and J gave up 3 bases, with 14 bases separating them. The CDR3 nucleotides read TGTGCCAGCAGTGGGCCCTTCGCCCTGACAGATACGCAGTATTTT. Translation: CASSGPFALTDTQYF.

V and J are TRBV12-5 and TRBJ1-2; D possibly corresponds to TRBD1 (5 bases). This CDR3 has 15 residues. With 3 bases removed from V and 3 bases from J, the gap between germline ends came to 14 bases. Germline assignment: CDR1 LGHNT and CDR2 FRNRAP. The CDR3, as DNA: TGTGCTAGTGGTTTTTACCCAACAGGAGACTATGGCTACACCTTC. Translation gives CASGFYPTGDYGYTF.

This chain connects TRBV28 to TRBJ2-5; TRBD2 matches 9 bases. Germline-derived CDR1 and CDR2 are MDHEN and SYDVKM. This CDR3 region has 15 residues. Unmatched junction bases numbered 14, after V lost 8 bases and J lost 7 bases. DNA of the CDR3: TGTGCCAGCGGTGATACCGGGACTAGCATCGGGACCCAGTACTTC. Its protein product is CASGDTGTSIGTQYF. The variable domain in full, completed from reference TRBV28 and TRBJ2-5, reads DVKVTQSSRYLVKRTGEKVFLECVQDMDHENMFWYRQDPGLGLRLIYFSYDVKMKEKGDIPEGYSVSREKKERFSLILESASTNQTSMYLCASGDTGTSIGTQYFGPGTRLLVL.

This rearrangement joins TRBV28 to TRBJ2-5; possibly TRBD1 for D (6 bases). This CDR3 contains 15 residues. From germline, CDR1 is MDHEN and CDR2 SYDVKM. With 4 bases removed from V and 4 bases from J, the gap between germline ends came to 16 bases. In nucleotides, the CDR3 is TGTGCCAGCAGTTCTACTACAGGGTCTCGAGAGACCCAGTACTTC. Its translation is CASSSTTGSRETQYF.

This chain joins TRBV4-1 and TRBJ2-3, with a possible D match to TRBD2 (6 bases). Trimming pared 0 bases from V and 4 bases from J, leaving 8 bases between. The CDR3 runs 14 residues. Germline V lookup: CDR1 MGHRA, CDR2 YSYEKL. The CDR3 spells CASSQERDSDTQYF. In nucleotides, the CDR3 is TGCGCCAGCAGCCAAGAGAGGGACTCAGATACGCAGTATTTT.

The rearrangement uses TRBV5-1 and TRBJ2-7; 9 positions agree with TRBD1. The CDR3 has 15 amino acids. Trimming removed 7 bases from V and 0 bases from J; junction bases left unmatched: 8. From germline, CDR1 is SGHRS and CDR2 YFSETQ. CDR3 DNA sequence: TGCGCCAGCTCGGTCCGGACAGGGGTCTCCTACGAGCAGTACTTC. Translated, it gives CASSVRTGVSYEQYF.

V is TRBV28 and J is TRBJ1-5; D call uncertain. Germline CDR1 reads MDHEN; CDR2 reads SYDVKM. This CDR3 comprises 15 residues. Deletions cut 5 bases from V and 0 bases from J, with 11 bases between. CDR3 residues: CASSPPEYSNQPQHF. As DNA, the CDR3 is TGTGCCAGCAGTCCCCCTGAGTATAGCAATCAGCCCCAGCATTTT.

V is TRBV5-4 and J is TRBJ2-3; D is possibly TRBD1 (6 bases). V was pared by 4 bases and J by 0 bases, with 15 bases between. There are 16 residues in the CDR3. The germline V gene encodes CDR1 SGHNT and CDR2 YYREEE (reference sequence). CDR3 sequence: CASSVQGITSTDTQYF. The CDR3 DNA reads TGTGCCAGCAGCGTACAGGGTATTACTAGCACAGATACGCAGTATTTT.